This T cell receptor beta chain was recovered during a study of patients and donors after allogeneic stem cell transplantation. TCRdb called the RT-PCR reads again in MiXCR, with one record for every CDR3 protein. In the table there are about a million distinct CDR3 sequences, approximately 18% of which are singletons. This CDR3 comprises 17 residues. This clonotype was counted at least ten times. The junction departs from the called germline gene at one end, perhaps through a read error. The TCR sequence derives from a human donor who was either an allogeneic HSCT recipient or a stem cell or donor lymphocyte infusion donor (not recorded which). It is not recorded whose cells these are; they may come from a transplant donor. This chain joins TRBV12-3 or TRBV12-4 and TRBJ1-2; D perhaps matches TRBD1 (5 bases). Sequencing was done on a sample of blood, either unsorted or a sorted T cell fraction (not recorded which). The CDR3 region has the DNA TGTGCCAGCGGTTTGGGGAGGAATAGTGGGGCCTACTATGGCTACACCTTC. Translated: CASGLGRNSGAYYGYTF.